The 11 T cell receptor beta chains below were found in one sample sequenced in a study of T cell responses to AZD1222 COVID-19 vaccine. TCRdb keeps only in-frame clones here, not all; method: immunoSEQ multiplex PCR. In the table there are 180,000 or so clones, about 91% of which are singletons. The starting material was peripheral blood, obtained 28 days after the second AZD1222 dose. The receptors shown here come from an adult who received the AZD1222 COVID-19 vaccine.

V is TRBV3-1 (or the pseudogene TRBV3-2) and J is TRBJ2-7; no reliable D call. The CDR3 covers 12 residues. Trimming took off 3 bases at V and 4 bases at J, with 7 bases between the two ends. CDR1 LGHDT and CDR2 YNNKEL come from the germline V gene (reference sequence). The CDR3 is CASSHIPYEQYF. In DNA form, the CDR3 reads TGTGCCAGCAGCCATATCCCATACGAGCAGTACTTC.

This chain connects TRBV6-2 or TRBV6-3 to TRBJ2-3, with TRBD2 matching 11 bases. There are 17 residues in the CDR3. Per germline, CDR1 MNHEY and CDR2 SVGEGT. Losses at the gene ends were 1 base for V and 7 bases for J; bases not matched to a gene: 10. CDR3 bases: TGTGCCAGCAGTTACTTGGGTAGCGGGGGGGCCTCGAATACGCAGTATTTT. It encodes CASSYLGSGGASNTQYF.

The V and J genes are TRBV27 and TRBJ2-7; D is perhaps TRBD1 or TRBD2 (6 bases each). The CDR3 loop spans 13 amino acids. Per germline, CDR1 MNHEY and CDR2 SMNVEV (reference sequence). Between the trimmed V and J ends, which lost 8 bases and 4 bases, there was a span of 15 bases. The CDR3 protein is CASRQGRTYEQYF. The CDR3 bases are TGTGCCAGCCGTCAGGGGAGGACATACGAGCAGTACTTC.

The V call is TRBV3-1 (or the pseudogene TRBV3-2), the J call TRBJ2-2, with a possible D match to TRBD1 (6 bases). V was cut by 4 bases and J by 3 bases, with 12 bases left in between. The CDR3 is made up of 15 amino acids. Germline CDR1 and CDR2: LGHDT and YNNKEL (reference sequence). This CDR3 is CASSLGQLDTGELFF. The CDR3 DNA reads as TGTGCCAGCAGCCTCGGACAGCTGGACACCGGGGAGCTGTTTTTT.

This chain links TRBV7-9 with TRBJ1-4; 8 bases agree with TRBD1. This CDR3 spans 16 amino acids. Germline V gene lookup returns CDR1 SEHNR and CDR2 FQNEAQ (reference sequence). The V and J ends lost 5 bases and 8 bases, in that order; junction bases with no gene match: 13. DNA of the CDR3: TGTGCCAGCAGCCGTCGTTTGGGGACAGGAGACGAAAAACTGTTTTTT. This translates into CASSRRLGTGDEKLFF.

The rearrangement joins TRBV25-1 to TRBJ1-2; TRBD1 is a possible D gene (5 bases). Germline assignment: CDR1 MGHDK and CDR2 SYGVNS. The CDR3 consists of 14 residues. CDR3 nucleotides: TGTGCTTCCAGTCCGACAGCAAGTTTTCGTGGCTACACCTTC. Protein product: CASSPTASFRGYTF.

The chain carries TRBV6-5 and TRBJ1-1; D uncertain. With 5 bases removed from V and 1 base from J, the gap between germline ends came to 11 bases. Germline loops: CDR1 MNHEY, CDR2 SVGAGI. The CDR3 sequence is 14 residues long. In nucleotides, the CDR3 is TGTGCCAGCAGTCCCCTGCGGAAGAACACTGAAGCTTTCTTT. This sequence encodes CASSPLRKNTEAFF.

This chain links TRBV7-9 with TRBJ1-3; 10 nucleotides line up with TRBD1. The germline CDR1 and CDR2 sequences are SEHNR and FQNEAQ (reference sequence). Trimming removed 5 bases from V and 0 bases from J; junction bases left unmatched: 7. This CDR3 has 17 amino acids. The CDR3 DNA sequence: TGTGCCAGCAGCAGAGGGACAGGGGACTTCTCTGGAAACACCATATATTTT. Translated, it gives CASSRGTGDFSGNTIYF. Together with reference TRBV7-9 and TRBJ1-3, the CDR3 gives the full variable domain: DTGVSQNPRHKITKRGQNVTFRCDPISEHNRLYWYRQTLGQGPEFLTYFQNEAQLEKSRLLSDRFSAERPKGSFSTLEIQRTEQGDSAMYLCASSRGTGDFSGNTIYFGEGSWLTVV.

This rearrangement joins TRBV5-1 to TRBJ2-3; 11 positions match TRBD2. This CDR3 spans 17 amino acids. The germline gives CDR1 SGHRS, CDR2 YFSETQ. V shed 4 bases, J shed 4 bases, and the junction held 11 bases outside the gene matches. CDR3: CASSTDTSGGGADTQYF. Written as DNA, the CDR3 is TGCGCCAGCAGCACAGACACTAGCGGGGGAGGGGCAGATACGCAGTATTTT.

This chain's CDR3 is CASSPSGVAGLHEQFF. The DNA of the CDR3 is TGTGCCAGCAGCCCCTCTGGGGTAGCGGGGTTGCATGAGCAGTTCTTC. V is TRBV9 and J is TRBJ2-1; 8 positions agree with TRBD2. Germline loops: CDR1 SGDLS, CDR2 YYNGEE. There are 16 residues in the CDR3. V was pared by 4 bases and J by 8 bases, with 14 bases of the junction left unmatched.

The chain uses TRBV19 and TRBJ1-6, with 9 positions matching TRBD1. J was trimmed by 9 bases and V by 4 bases; bases with no gene match: 4. The germline CDR1 and CDR2 sequences are LNHDA and SQIVND (reference sequence). CDR3 size: 14 residues. The DNA for the CDR3 is TGTGCCAGTAGTAACAGGGGGCGCGGTTCACCCCTCCACTTT. Amino acids: CASSNRGRGSPLHF. Variable domain in full (rest from reference TRBV19 and TRBJ1-6): DGGITQSPKYLFRKEGQNVTLSCEQNLNHDAMYWYRQDPGQGLRLIYYSQIVNDFQKGDIAEGYSVSREKKESFPLTVTSAQKNPTAFYLCASSNRGRGSPLHFGNGTRLTVT.